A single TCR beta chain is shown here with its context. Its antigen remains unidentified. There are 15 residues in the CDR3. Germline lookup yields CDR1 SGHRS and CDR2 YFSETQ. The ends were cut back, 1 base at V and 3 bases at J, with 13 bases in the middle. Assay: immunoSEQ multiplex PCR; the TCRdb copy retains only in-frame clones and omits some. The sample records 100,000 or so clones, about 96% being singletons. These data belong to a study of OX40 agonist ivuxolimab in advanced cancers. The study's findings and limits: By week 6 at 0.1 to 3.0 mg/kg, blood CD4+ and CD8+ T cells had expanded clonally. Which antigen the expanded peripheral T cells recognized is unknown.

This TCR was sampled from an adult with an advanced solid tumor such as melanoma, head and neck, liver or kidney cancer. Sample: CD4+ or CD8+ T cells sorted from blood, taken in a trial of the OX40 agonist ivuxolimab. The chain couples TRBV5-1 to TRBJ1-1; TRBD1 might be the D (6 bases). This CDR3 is CASSLSVGADTEAFF. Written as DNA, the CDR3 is TGCGCCAGCAGCTTGTCTGTGGGGGCGGACACTGAAGCTTTCTTT. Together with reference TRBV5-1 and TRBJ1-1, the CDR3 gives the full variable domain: KAGVTQTPRYLIKTRGQQVTLSCSPISGHRSVSWYQQTPGQGLQFLFEYFSETQRNKGNFPGRFSGRQFSNSRSEMNVSTLELGDSALYLCASSLSVGADTEAFFGQGTRLTVV.